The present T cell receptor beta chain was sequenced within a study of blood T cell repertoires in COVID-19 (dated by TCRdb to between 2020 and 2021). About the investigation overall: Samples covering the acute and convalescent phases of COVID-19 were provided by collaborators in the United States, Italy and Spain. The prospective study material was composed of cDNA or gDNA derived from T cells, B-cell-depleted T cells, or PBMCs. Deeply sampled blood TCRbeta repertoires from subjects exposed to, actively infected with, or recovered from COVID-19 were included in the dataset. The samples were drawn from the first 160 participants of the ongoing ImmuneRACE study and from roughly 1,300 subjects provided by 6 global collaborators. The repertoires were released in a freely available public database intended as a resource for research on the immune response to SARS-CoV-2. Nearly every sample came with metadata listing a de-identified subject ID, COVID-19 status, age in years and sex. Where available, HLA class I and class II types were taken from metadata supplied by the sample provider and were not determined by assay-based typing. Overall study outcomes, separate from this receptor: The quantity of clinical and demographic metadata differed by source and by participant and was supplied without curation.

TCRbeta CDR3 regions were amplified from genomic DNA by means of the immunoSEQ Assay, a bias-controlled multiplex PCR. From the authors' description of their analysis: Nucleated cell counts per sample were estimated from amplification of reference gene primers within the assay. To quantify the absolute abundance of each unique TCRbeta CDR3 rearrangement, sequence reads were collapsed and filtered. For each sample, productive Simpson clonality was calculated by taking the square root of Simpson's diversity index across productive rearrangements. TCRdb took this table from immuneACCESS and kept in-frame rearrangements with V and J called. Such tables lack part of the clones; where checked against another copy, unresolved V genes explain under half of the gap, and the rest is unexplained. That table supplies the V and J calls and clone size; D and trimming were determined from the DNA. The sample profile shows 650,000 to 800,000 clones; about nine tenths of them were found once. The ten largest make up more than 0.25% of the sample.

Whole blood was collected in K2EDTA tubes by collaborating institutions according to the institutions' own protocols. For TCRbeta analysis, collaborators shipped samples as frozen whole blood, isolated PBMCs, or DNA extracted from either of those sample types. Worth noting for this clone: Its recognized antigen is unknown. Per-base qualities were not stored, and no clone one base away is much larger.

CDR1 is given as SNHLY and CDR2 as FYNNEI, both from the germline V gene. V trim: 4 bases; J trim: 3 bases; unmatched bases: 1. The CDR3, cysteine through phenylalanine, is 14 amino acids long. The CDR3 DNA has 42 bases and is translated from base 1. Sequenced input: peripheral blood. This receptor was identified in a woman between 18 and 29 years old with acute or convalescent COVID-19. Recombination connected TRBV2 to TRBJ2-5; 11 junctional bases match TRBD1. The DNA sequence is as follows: TGTGCCAGCAGTGGGGGACAGGGGGAAGAGACCCAGTACTTC. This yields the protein CASSGGQGEETQYF.